A selection of T cell receptor beta chains follows, all from one sample in a study of CD4 T cells in relation to SARS-CoV-2 and coronaviruses. Which antigens these TCRs recognize remains unknown. Some clones are missing from TCRdb's copy, which holds only in-frame ones; the method was immunoSEQ multiplex PCR. The sample holds tens of thousands of clones; around four fifths are singletons and the top ten take about 16%. Sequencing was performed on CD4+ T cells from PBMCs, cultured in vitro. These receptors all come from a human donor in good health. The CDR3 runs from the conserved cysteine through the conserved F or W.

V gene: TRBV11-2; CDR3 protein: CASSRGVIGYEQYF
V gene: TRBV29-1; CDR3 protein: CSVEDRFSYEQYF
V gene: TRBV7-9; CDR3 protein: CAFGNREADTQYF
V gene: TRBV5-1; CDR3 protein: CASRSSLNTEAFF
V gene: TRBV11-2; CDR3 protein: CASSLTRTGGEFF
V gene: TRBV9; CDR3 protein: CASSSGSRDYEQYF
V gene: TRBV19; CDR3 protein: CASRVGLAGQETQYF
V gene: TRBV11-2; CDR3 protein: CASSPLGGSSTDTQYF
V gene: TRBV19; CDR3 protein: CASSIVAGAPDEQFF
V gene: TRBV4-1; CDR3 protein: CASSFLGHSYEQYF
V gene: TRBV19; CDR3 protein: CASSTSDGWEPQHF
V gene: TRBV7-9; CDR3 protein: CASSLGKGDNYGYTF
V gene: TRBV6-5; CDR3 protein: CASSYGVAGYEQYF
V gene: TRBV2; CDR3 protein: CASSDSSYSGGGNTIYF
V gene: TRBV19; CDR3 protein: CASSQGRGNGELFF
V gene: TRBV19; CDR3 protein: CASSGDPILPHSNQPQHF
V gene: TRBV5-1; CDR3 protein: CASSLGDRDYGYTF
V gene: TRBV6-5; CDR3 protein: CASCTGTGPDTQYF
V gene: TRBV29-1; CDR3 protein: CSVSRSGQETQYF
V gene: TRBV28; CDR3 protein: CASTPGQAGNTIYF
V gene: TRBV18; CDR3 protein: CASSTSSSYEQYF
V gene: TRBV11-3; CDR3 protein: CASSLGTGLGEQYF
V gene: TRBV5-1; CDR3 protein: CASSFRAGGETQYF
V gene: TRBV5-5; CDR3 protein: CASSLTDMEQYF
V gene: TRBV5-6; CDR3 protein: CASSSGGYGYTF
V gene: TRBV3-1/TRBV3-2; CDR3 protein: CASSQAGFQPQHF
V gene: TRBV27; CDR3 protein: CASILGGNEQFF
V gene: TRBV4-1; CDR3 protein: CASSYRVSTEAFF
V gene: TRBV7-3; CDR3 protein: CASSSQGTRDYNEQFF
V gene: TRBV5-1; CDR3 protein: CASSWMTGKDYEQYF
V gene: TRBV5-1; CDR3 protein: CASSFRTGPTDTQYF
V gene: TRBV19; CDR3 protein: CASSIRTEHQPQHF